This paragraph reports one T cell receptor (beta chain). The antigen is unknown. This record comes from a study of T cells in Graves' hyperthyroidism and ophthalmopathy. The CDR3 consists of 15 residues. The germline V gene has CDR1 SGHRS and CDR2 YFSETQ. Germline trimming cut 2 bases from V and 2 bases from J; bases unmatched to any gene: 6. Diagnoses rested on clinical symptoms, serum thyroxine and TRAb, thyroid ultrasound and orbital computed tomography. Broader study findings: Appearing also in blood were most of the thyroid clonotypes expanded above 0.001.

There were TCR beta CDR3 regions amplified from RNA transcripts. An initial round of RT-PCR targeting the TCR CDR3 relied on the HTBI primer set. TCRdb re-called the multiplex PCR reads with MiXCR, one entry per CDR3 protein. The sample shows 500,000 to 800,000 distinct CDR3 sequences, about 45% of them seen only once. This chain links TRBV5-1 with TRBJ2-5; 7 nucleotides line up with TRBD1. The specimen was peripheral blood or thyroid tissue (not recorded which). The origin of this receptor is an adult man with Graves' disease, either hyperthyroidism or ophthalmopathy (not recorded which). CDR3 nucleotide sequence: TGCGCCAGCAGCTTCCGGGACAGCGGACAAGAGACCCAGTACTTC. This encodes CASSFRDSGQETQYF.